This T cell receptor beta chain is from a study of T cells expressing NK-cell markers. Study conclusions and caveats: NKG2C+ dominant clonotypes from about 6 donors made up roughly 1.0-7.0% of CD8+ T cells. No clear determination of HCMV specificity was made for expanded NKG2C+ T cell clones. In a few donors, dominant clonotypes made up roughly 28.3-65% of CD3+CD56-NKG2C+ cells.

Germline assignment: CDR1 MGHDK and CDR2 SYGVNS. This CDR3 spans 14 amino acids. TCRdb re-called the 5' RACE reads and catalogs CDR3 proteins one per entry, DNA excluded. In total, the table holds 300,000 to 500,000 distinct CDR3 sequences. Comment on this clonotype: No antigen is known for it.

The clonotype was recovered from a woman in her 50s in good health. The sample consisted of blood T cells: a sorted CD56 or NKG2C T cell subset, CD4+ or CD8+ T cells, or bulk PBMC T cells (not recorded which). The chain employs TRBV25-1 and TRBJ2-1; TCRdb selects TRBD1, and the lack of DNA leaves this call unchecked. This CDR3 reads CASSPSGTPFEQFF.